This T cell receptor beta chain was captured by sequencing in a study of cytomegalovirus exposure and HLA in healthy donors. A multiplex PCR was run with 60 Vbeta primers and 13 Jbeta primers. TCRdb's table, derived via immunoSEQ multiplex PCR, lists solely in-frame clones and lacks some. In the table there are about 160,000 clones, over 70% of which are singletons. Study-wide results and limits: Reports indicate that TCR beta sequences accurately predicted the HLA-A and HLA-B alleles of most subjects.

V was trimmed by 5 bases and J by 8 bases, leaving 18 bases between them. Germline values: CDR1 SQVTM, CDR2 ANQGSEA. The CDR3 is made up of 14 amino acids. Comment on this clone: Antigen unknown.

The rearrangement links TRBV29-1 to TRBJ1-4; no clear D. The sample was PBMCs. The receptor's source is a woman in her twenties or thirties in good health and CMV-seronegative. The CDR3 DNA reads as TGCAGCGTTACCCCCCCCTCCCGGTGGGAAAAACTGTTTTTT. Its translation: CSVTPPSRWEKLFF. Together with reference TRBV29-1 and TRBJ1-4, the CDR3 gives the full variable domain: SAVISQKPSRDICQRGTSLTIQCQVDSQVTMMFWYRQQPGQSLTLIATANQGSEATYESGFVIDKFPISRPNLTFSTLTVSNMSPEDSSIYLCSVTPPSRWEKLFFGSGTQLSVL.